Shown below are 18 T cell receptor beta chains from a single sample sequenced in a study of T cells after posttransplantation cyclophosphamide. A marrow graft followed busulfan-fludarabine conditioning, with cyclophosphamide on days +3 and +4. The data were produced by immunoSEQ multiplex PCR, yet TCRdb's version contains in-frame clones alone and is incomplete. Sampling found about 14,000 clones, none seen once. The sample in question was PBMCs, obtained around 1,100 days after allogeneic stem cell transplant with posttransplant cyclophosphamide. The receptors were gathered from a female patient in her forties who received an allogeneic stem cell transplant from a related donor, was CMV-positive, and had no GVHD. The graft donor may account for some of the T cells.

This clone has a handful of counts. This rearrangement joins TRBV7-9 to TRBJ2-3; 8 nucleotides align to TRBD1. The ends lost 5 bases at V and 8 bases at J; junction bases unmatched: 15. The CDR3 is 16 amino acids. Germline loops: CDR1 SEHNR, CDR2 FQNEAQ (reference sequence). This CDR3 reads CASSLTGTGVIGTQYF. In DNA form, the CDR3 reads TGTGCCAGCAGCCTAACCGGGACAGGAGTTATAGGTACGCAGTATTTT.

This clone was observed a handful of times. The chain uses TRBV6-1 and TRBJ2-2; 11 nucleotides line up with TRBD2. From germline, CDR1 is MNHNS and CDR2 SASEGT. With 4 bases clipped from V and 4 bases from J, the junction kept 2 bases outside the gene matches. The CDR3 has 15 amino acids. The CDR3 DNA reads as TGTGCCAGCAGTGCGCTAGCGGGGGGCACCGGGGAGCTGTTTTTT. This codes for CASSALAGGTGELFF.

This clone was picked up many times. The J gene is TRBJ1-2, the V gene TRBV4-1, with TRBD1 matching 7 bases. The CDR3 loop spans 14 amino acids. V shed 8 bases and J 0 bases; nucleotides not matched to a gene: 6. The germline gives CDR1 MGHRA, CDR2 YSYEKL. Written as DNA, the CDR3 is TGCGCCAGCGGAGGGACAGTTCCTAACTATGGCTACACCTTC. Translated, it gives CASGGTVPNYGYTF.

There are many counts of this clone. The CDR3 loop reads CASSARGAYNEQFF. CDR3 bases: TGTGCCAGCAGTGCGCGGGGAGCATACAATGAGCAGTTCTTC. The gene calls are TRBV6-4 and TRBJ2-1, with D possibly TRBD2 on 6 matching bases. The ends were cut back, 4 bases at V and 4 bases at J, with 11 bases in the middle. The CDR3 loop spans 14 amino acids. Germline V gene data show CDR1 as MRHNA and CDR2 as SNTAGT.

This clone has a count of ten or more. V gene TRBV5-6 combines with J gene TRBJ1-4; D is uncertain. The length of the CDR3 is 16 residues. Deletions cut 0 bases from V and 5 bases from J, with 14 bases between. Germline V gives CDR1 SGHDT, CDR2 YYEEEE. The CDR3 region is CASSLGASVANEKLFF. The CDR3, as DNA: TGTGCCAGCAGCTTGGGGGCTTCGGTGGCGAATGAAAAACTGTTTTTT.

This clone occurred many times. This rearrangement joins TRBV29-1 to TRBJ2-7; 9 bases line up with TRBD1. The CDR3 loop spans 13 amino acids. With V trimmed by 6 bases and J by 5 bases, 8 bases remained unmatched. Germline CDR1 reads SQVTM; CDR2 reads ANQGSEA. The CDR3 bases are TGCAGCGTCGCCGGGACAGGGTTTAACGAGCAGTACTTC. This translates into CSVAGTGFNEQYF.

Ten or more counts support this clone. The chain couples TRBV7-9 to TRBJ2-7, with D hard to call. Trimming left V 4 bases short and J 3 bases short, with 7 bases between. Germline V gene lookup returns CDR1 SEHNR and CDR2 FQNEAQ (reference sequence). This CDR3 region has 12 residues. The CDR3: CASSSTGYEQYF. The CDR3 coding sequence is TGTGCCAGCAGCTCAACGGGCTACGAGCAGTACTTC. Variable domain in full (rest from reference TRBV7-9 and TRBJ2-7): DTGVSQNPRHKITKRGQNVTFRCDPISEHNRLYWYRQTLGQGPEFLTYFQNEAQLEKSRLLSDRFSAERPKGSFSTLEIQRTEQGDSAMYLCASSSTGYEQYFGPGTRLTVT.

This clone was observed many times. This sequence joins TRBV6-5 and TRBJ2-2; no clear D gene. Germline CDR1 is MNHEY and CDR2 is SVGAGI. Between the trimmed V and J ends, which lost 5 bases and 2 bases, there was a span of 6 bases. The CDR3 sequence is 13 residues long. This chain's CDR3 is CASSELNTGELFF. CDR3 sequence (DNA): TGTGCCAGCAGTGAGCTAAACACCGGGGAGCTGTTTTTT.

In this sample, this clone turned up many times. The DNA of the CDR3 is TGCGCCAGCAGCTTCCTCGCGGGGGCTAAGGAGACCCAGTACTTC. Encoded protein: CASSFLAGAKETQYF. V and J are TRBV5-1 and TRBJ2-5; tentative D call: TRBD2 (7 bases). V dropped 2 bases and J dropped 5 bases, with 16 bases sitting between them. Germline V gene lookup returns CDR1 SGHRS and CDR2 YFSETQ. The CDR3 sequence is 15 residues long.

This clone showed up many times. V usage is TRBV5-1 and J usage is TRBJ2-7; D is uncertain. The germline CDR1 and CDR2 sequences are SGHRS and YFSETQ. The V gene lost 5 bases and the J gene lost 6 bases, with 12 bases spanning the gap. This CDR3 spans 12 amino acids. The CDR3 is CASSLPLGEQYF. The CDR3 nucleotides are TGCGCCAGCAGTCTCCCTCTAGGCGAGCAGTACTTC.

The chain joins TRBV11-2 to TRBJ2-5, with D possibly being TRBD2 (7 bases). The V and J ends lost 0 bases and 5 bases respectively, with 13 bases between them. Germline-derived CDR1 and CDR2 are SGHAT and FQNNGV. The CDR3 has 15 amino acids. In DNA, the CDR3 is TGTGCCAGCAGCTTAGATAGGGGGGGCCGCGAGACCCAGTACTTC. Translating it yields CASSLDRGGRETQYF.

This clone was observed a handful of times. The chain couples TRBV7-9 to TRBJ2-5, with D possibly TRBD1 on 5 matching bases. The assigned J gene may be wrong: the sequence end matches TRBJ2-7 better. The CDR3 covers 12 residues. Germline CDR1 SEHNR, CDR2 FQNEAQ (reference sequence). CDR3 coding DNA: TGTGCCAGCGGGGCCAGCTCCTACGAGCAGTACTTC. This encodes CASGASSYEQYF.

This clone has a handful of counts. This chain connects TRBV5-1 to TRBJ2-2; a weak D match, TRBD1 (6 bases). Germline V gene lookup returns CDR1 SGHRS and CDR2 YFSETQ. Trimming removed 0 bases at V and 1 base at J, with 10 bases between. CDR3 length equals 16 residues. The CDR3 bases are TGCGCCAGCAGCTTGGCCGTAGGGGGGAACACCGGGGAGCTGTTTTTT. This encodes CASSLAVGGNTGELFF.

This clone was picked up many times. The chain combines TRBV19 with TRBJ1-1; D unclear. CDR3 size: 11 residues. The germline CDR1 and CDR2 sequences are LNHDA and SQIVND (reference sequence). Trimming cost V 5 bases and J 4 bases, with 5 bases left between them. This chain's CDR3 is CASSFGTEAFF. DNA for the CDR3: TGTGCCAGTAGTTTCGGCACTGAAGCTTTCTTT.

The chain couples TRBV7-9 to TRBJ2-1, with D maybe TRBD1 (5 bases). Germline V gene lookup returns CDR1 SEHNR and CDR2 FQNEAQ (reference sequence). The CDR3 consists of 16 residues. Deletions cut 0 bases from V and 8 bases from J, with 17 bases between. Written as DNA, the CDR3 is TGTGCCAGCAGCTTAGCTCTGACAGCAGCCGGCCATGAGCAGTTCTTC. Translation gives CASSLALTAAGHEQFF. Using reference TRBV7-9 and TRBJ2-1 for the parts outside the CDR3, the full variable domain is DTGVSQNPRHKITKRGQNVTFRCDPISEHNRLYWYRQTLGQGPEFLTYFQNEAQLEKSRLLSDRFSAERPKGSFSTLEIQRTEQGDSAMYLCASSLALTAAGHEQFFGPGTRLTVL.

At least ten counts were recorded for this clone. The chain couples TRBV5-8 to TRBJ1-1; D remains unclear. The CDR3 is 11 residues long. Trimming left V 5 bases short and J 3 bases short, with 5 bases between. Germline-derived CDR1 and CDR2 are SGHTS and YDEGEE. The CDR3 DNA reads as TGTGCCAGCAGAGCCCACACTGAAGCTTTCTTT. Translating it yields CASRAHTEAFF. The full variable domain, rest sourced from reference TRBV5-8 and TRBJ1-1, is EAGVTQSPTHLIKTRGQQATLRCSPISGHTSVYWYQQALGLGLQFLLWYDEGEERNRGNFPPRFSGRQFPNYSSELNVNALELEDSALYLCASRAHTEAFFGQGTRLTVV.

This clone was detected ten times or more. The chain employs TRBV4-2 and TRBJ2-7; D possibly corresponds to TRBD1 (6 bases). Germline CDR1 reads LGHNA; CDR2 reads YNFKEQ. Trimming took 0 bases from V and 2 from J, leaving 14 bases between them. This CDR3 is 16 amino acids long. The DNA for the CDR3 is TGTGCCAGCAGCCAAGACAGGCAGGGGATCCCCTACGAGCAGTACTTC. This gives the protein CASSQDRQGIPYEQYF.

In this sample, this clone turned up many times. The gene calls are TRBV29-1 and TRBJ2-3; 11 nucleotides agree with TRBD1. The CDR3 runs 15 residues. Trimming took 4 bases from V and 0 from J; bases not matched to a gene: 3. Germline V gene sequence: CDR1 SQVTM, CDR2 ANQGSEA. The CDR3 DNA follows: TGCAGCGTTGGGGACAGGGGGTCGAGCACAGATACGCAGTATTTT. Its translation: CSVGDRGSSTDTQYF.